These T cell receptor beta chains were read from a single sample in a study of T cells in Graves' hyperthyroidism and ophthalmopathy. TCRdb called the multiplex PCR reads again in MiXCR, with one record for every CDR3 protein. The sample carries 370,000 or so distinct CDR3 sequences, 20% to 30% recorded once. The sample consisted of blood. These receptors came from a man aged 45-60 years with Graves' hyperthyroidism. Each CDR3 is given with its conserved first and last residue. Each record gives: J gene, V gene, D gene, clone size, CDR3 DNA, CDR3 protein. D genes are given only for firm matches. Clone size, where shown, is once, few, many, or a class for clones that have expanded.

>TRBJ2-1|TRBV10-3|TRBD2|many
TGTGCCATCAGTGAGTCGGGCGGGAGAAGATATGAGCAGTTCTTC
CAISESGGRRYEQFF
>TRBJ2-5|TRBV2|NA|many
TGTGCCAGCACCGCCGATCCCAGGGGCCCATTAGAGACCCAGTACTTC
CASTADPRGPLETQYF
>TRBJ2-1|TRBV11-3|NA|few
TGTGCCAGCAGTGCGTACCTTTGGGATGAGCAGTTCTTC
CASSAYLWDEQFF
>TRBJ2-3|TRBV28|TRBD2|many
TGTGCCAGCAGTTTACGAGGAGCGGGAGGGTACACAGATACGCAGTATTTT
CASSLRGAGGYTDTQYF
>TRBJ1-1|TRBV29-1|NA|few
TGCAGTACGGGGTATCGGACTGAAGCTTTCTTT
CSTGYRTEAFF
>TRBJ1-5|TRBV5-6|NA|many
TGTGCCAGCAGCTCTAGAGAACAGCCCCAGCATTTT
CASSSREQPQHF
>TRBJ2-1|TRBV6-6|TRBD2|many
TGTGCCAGCAGTTACTCGAGTTTCAGCGGGGTATACAATGAGCAGTTCTTC
CASSYSSFSGVYNEQFF
>TRBJ2-3|TRBV7-3|NA|NA
TGTGCCAGCAGCTACTTGGTCACAGATACGCAGTATTTT
CASSYLVTDTQYF
>TRBJ2-2|TRBV4-2|NA|NA
TGTGCCAGCAGCCAGTCGACAAGGAACACCGGGGAGCTGTTTTTT
CASSQSTRNTGELFF
>TRBJ2-1|TRBV20-1|NA|few
TGCAGTGCTCGTCCGGCGGTAGGGTCCTACAATGAGCAGTTCTTC
CSARPAVGSYNEQFF
>TRBJ1-5|TRBV6-2/TRBV6-3|NA|few
TGTGCCAGCAGTTGGGTCAACAATCAGCCCCAGCATTTT
CASSWVNNQPQHF